The next 10 T cell receptor beta chains were all read from a single sample in a study of graft-versus-host responses after intestinal transplantation. Using immunoSEQ multiplex PCR, the repertoire was profiled, and TCRdb retains in-frame clones only, with some absent. The data hold 23,000 or so clones, with more than 75% observed a single time. For these TCRs, the target antigens are not known. The sequencing here drew on unstimulated CD8+ T cells sorted from spleen or lymph node cells, taken before transplant. These receptors were collected from a human donor who was the organ donor for an intestinal transplant.

This CDR3 is CASSSGQLATNEKLFF. DNA for the CDR3: TGTGCCAGCAGCTCCGGACAGTTAGCAACTAATGAAAAACTGTTTTTT. The chain links TRBV5-8 to TRBJ1-4; D perhaps matches TRBD1 (6 bases). CDR1 is SGHTS, CDR2 YDEGEE, per germline. The CDR3 sequence is 16 residues long. The ends were cut back, 3 bases at V and 0 bases at J, with 12 bases in the middle.

This clone appeared a single time. V is TRBV6-6 and J is TRBJ2-5, with TRBD1 matching over 8 bases. The J segment lost 1 base and the V segment lost 2 bases, leaving 3 bases of the junction unmatched. CDR1 is MNHNY and CDR2 is SVGAGI in the germline V gene (reference sequence). This CDR3 is 15 amino acids long. CDR3 loop: CASSYKTGVQETQYF. CDR3 in DNA: TGTGCCAGCAGTTACAAGACAGGGGTCCAAGAGACCCAGTACTTC.

The chain recombines TRBV4-2 with TRBJ2-3, with D possibly TRBD2 on 6 matching bases. V lost 4 bases and J 5 bases, leaving 13 bases between the germline ends. The V gene's germline CDR1 is LGHNA and CDR2 YNFKEQ. This CDR3 is built from 14 residues. The CDR3 is CASSLGLGGDTQYF. CDR3 nucleotide sequence: TGTGCCAGCAGCCTGGGACTGGGGGGAGATACGCAGTATTTT.

J is TRBJ2-7 and V is TRBV11-2; TRBD1 aligns across 8 bases. This CDR3 has 13 residues. Germline CDR1 reads SGHAT; CDR2 reads FQNNGV. Trimming cost V 1 base and J 6 bases; bases outside gene matches: 2. CDR3 nucleotide sequence: TGTGCCAGCAGCTTAGGGACAGGGACCGAGCAGTACTTC. As protein: CASSLGTGTEQYF.

This clone has just one count. The chain links TRBV20-1 to TRBJ2-7; D ambiguous. The CDR3 sequence is 9 residues long. Germline V CDR1 and CDR2: DFQATT, SNEGSKA (reference sequence). The V end was cut by 5 bases, the J end by 6 bases, with 5 bases between. The CDR3 nucleotides are TGCAGTGCTGGATTCGAGCAGTACTTC. It encodes CSAGFEQYF.

The rearrangement links TRBV5-1 to TRBJ1-2; D not certain. V was trimmed by 2 bases and J by 4 bases, leaving 12 bases between them. Germline V gene lookup returns CDR1 SGHRS and CDR2 YFSETQ. This CDR3 contains 14 residues. The CDR3 here is CASSFNRLGYGYTF. In DNA, the CDR3 is TGCGCCAGCAGCTTTAACAGACTCGGCTATGGCTACACCTTC.

J is TRBJ1-2 and V is TRBV5-6; tentatively, D is TRBD1 (5 bases). The CDR3 consists of 16 residues. Germline CDR1 and CDR2: SGHDT and YYEEEE. Trimming removed 0 bases from V and 0 bases from J, with 12 bases in between. CDR3 DNA: TGTGCCAGCAGCTTGGTAGGGGCAGCCTCTAACTATGGCTACACCTTC. As protein: CASSLVGAASNYGYTF. The whole variable domain, remainder taken from reference TRBV5-6 and TRBJ1-2, is DAGVTQSPTHLIKTRGQQVTLRCSPKSGHDTVSWYQQALGQGPQFIFQYYEEEERQRGNFPDRFSGHQFPNYSSELNVNALLLGDSALYLCASSLVGAASNYGYTFGSGTRLTVV.

This clone was counted only a few times. V gene TRBV4-1 combines with J gene TRBJ2-7; 10 nucleotides align to TRBD2. Germline CDR1 reads MGHRA; CDR2 reads YSYEKL. V lost 3 bases to trimming and J lost 9 bases; unmatched junction nucleotides: 11. The CDR3 consists of 15 residues. CDR3 loop: CASSQEAGGLLGQYF. CDR3 DNA: TGCGCCAGCAGCCAGGAAGCGGGGGGGCTTCTCGGGCAGTACTTC.

The chain carries TRBV28 and TRBJ2-2, with D possibly matching TRBD1 (5 bases). Germline V lookup: CDR1 MDHEN, CDR2 SYDVKM. The CDR3 runs 16 residues. Trimming shortened V by 8 bases and J by 2 bases, and 18 bases separated the two germline ends. CDR3 protein: CASHLEQGGNTGELFF. The CDR3 DNA follows: TGTGCCAGCCACCTGGAGCAGGGCGGAAACACCGGGGAGCTGTTTTTT.

The rearrangement uses TRBV29-1 and TRBJ2-7, with D perhaps matching TRBD1 or TRBD2 (6 bases each). Trimming pared 4 bases from V and 1 base from J, leaving 11 bases between. Germline CDR1 reads SQVTM; CDR2 reads ANQGSEA. The CDR3 length is 13 residues. CDR3 in DNA: TGCAGCGTTGTAGGGGGGCTTTCCTACGAGCAGTACTTC. Its translation: CSVVGGLSYEQYF.